The source of this T cell receptor beta chain is a study of CD8+CD57+ T cells in acquired aplastic anemia. Across the whole study: CD4+ and CD8+ cells, once sorted, gave DNA averaging approximately 3 ug. General study points: CD8+ Simpson's diversity did not differ significantly between patients and controls.

The CDR3 covers 14 residues. V was cut by 5 bases and J by 17 bases, with 24 bases left in between. Per the germline V gene, CDR1 is SGHTA and CDR2 is FQGNSA. Template material for TCR beta VDJ and CDR3 profiling consisted of genomic DNA. From the reads, TCRdb called clonotypes with MiXCR, one entry per CDR3 protein. Seen here are roughly 420,000 distinct CDR3 sequences, around 72% observed once, and the top ten hold approximately 3.9%. On this clonotype: Its antigen is currently unknown.

Material: sorted CD4+, CD8+, or CD8+CD57+ T cells (not recorded which) from PBMCs. This TCR was sampled from a human donor in good health, serving as a control. The V call is TRBV7-2, the J call TRBJ2-2; D call uncertain. CDR3 protein: CASSPKPATEALFF. The CDR3 nucleotides are TGTGCCAGCAGCCCCAAGCCAGCCACTGAAGCTCTCTTTTTT.